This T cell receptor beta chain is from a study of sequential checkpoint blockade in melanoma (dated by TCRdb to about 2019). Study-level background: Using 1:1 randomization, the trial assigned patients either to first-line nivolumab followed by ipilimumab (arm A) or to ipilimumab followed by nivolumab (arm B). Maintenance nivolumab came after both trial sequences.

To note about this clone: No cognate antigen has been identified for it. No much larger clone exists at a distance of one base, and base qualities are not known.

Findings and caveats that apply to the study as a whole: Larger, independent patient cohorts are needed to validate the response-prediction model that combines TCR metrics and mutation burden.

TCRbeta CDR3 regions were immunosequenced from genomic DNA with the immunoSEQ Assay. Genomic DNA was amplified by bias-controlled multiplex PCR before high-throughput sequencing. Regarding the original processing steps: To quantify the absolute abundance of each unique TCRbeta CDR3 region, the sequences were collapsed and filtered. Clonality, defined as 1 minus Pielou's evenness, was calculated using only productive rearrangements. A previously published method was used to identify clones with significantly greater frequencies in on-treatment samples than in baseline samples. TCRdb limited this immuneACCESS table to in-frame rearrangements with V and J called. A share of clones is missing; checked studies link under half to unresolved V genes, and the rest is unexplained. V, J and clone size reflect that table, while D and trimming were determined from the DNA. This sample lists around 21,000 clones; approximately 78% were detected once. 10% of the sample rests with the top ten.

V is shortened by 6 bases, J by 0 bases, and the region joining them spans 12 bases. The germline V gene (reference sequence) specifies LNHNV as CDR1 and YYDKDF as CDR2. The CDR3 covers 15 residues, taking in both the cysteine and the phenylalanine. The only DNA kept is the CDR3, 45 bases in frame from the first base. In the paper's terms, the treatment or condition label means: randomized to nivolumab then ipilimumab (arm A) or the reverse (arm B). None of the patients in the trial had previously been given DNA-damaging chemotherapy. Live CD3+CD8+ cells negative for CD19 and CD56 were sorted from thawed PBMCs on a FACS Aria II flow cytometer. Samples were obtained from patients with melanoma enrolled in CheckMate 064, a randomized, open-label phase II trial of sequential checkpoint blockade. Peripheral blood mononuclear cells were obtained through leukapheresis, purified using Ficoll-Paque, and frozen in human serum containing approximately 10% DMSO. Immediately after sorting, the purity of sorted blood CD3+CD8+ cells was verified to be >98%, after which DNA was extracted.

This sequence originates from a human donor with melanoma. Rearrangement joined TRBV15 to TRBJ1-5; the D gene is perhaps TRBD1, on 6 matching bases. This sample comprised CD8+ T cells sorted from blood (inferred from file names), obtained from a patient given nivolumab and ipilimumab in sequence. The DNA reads TGTGCCACCAGGAGCAGGGGTAATAGCAATCAGCCCCAGCATTTT. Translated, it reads CATRSRGNSNQPQHF.